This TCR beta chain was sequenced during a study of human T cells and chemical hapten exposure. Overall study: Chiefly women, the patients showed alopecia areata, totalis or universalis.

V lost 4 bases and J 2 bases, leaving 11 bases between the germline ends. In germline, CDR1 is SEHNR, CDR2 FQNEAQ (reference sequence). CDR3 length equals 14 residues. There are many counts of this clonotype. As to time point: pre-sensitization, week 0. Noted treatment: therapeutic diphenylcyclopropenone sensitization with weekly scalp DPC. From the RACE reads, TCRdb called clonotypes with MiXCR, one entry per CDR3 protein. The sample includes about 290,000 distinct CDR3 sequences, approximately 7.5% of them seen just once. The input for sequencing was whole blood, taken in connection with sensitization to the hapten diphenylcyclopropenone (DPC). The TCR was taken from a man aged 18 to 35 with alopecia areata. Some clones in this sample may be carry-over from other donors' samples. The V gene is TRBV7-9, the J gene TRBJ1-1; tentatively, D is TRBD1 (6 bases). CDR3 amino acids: CASSYGTSNTEAFF. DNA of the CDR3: TGTGCCAGCAGCTACGGGACATCCAACACTGAAGCTTTCTTT.